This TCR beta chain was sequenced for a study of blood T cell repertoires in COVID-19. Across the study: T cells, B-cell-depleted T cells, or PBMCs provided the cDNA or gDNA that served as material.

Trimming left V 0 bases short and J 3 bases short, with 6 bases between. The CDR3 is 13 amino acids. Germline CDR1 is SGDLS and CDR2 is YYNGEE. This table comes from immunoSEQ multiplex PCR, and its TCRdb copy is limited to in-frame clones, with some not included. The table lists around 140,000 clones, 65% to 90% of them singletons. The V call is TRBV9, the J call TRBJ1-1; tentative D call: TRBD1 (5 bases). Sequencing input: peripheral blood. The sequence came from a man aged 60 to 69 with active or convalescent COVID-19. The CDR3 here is CASSVDRYTEAFF. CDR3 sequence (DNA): TGTGCCAGCAGCGTAGACAGGTACACTGAAGCTTTCTTT.